The sequence of this T cell receptor (beta chain) was determined in a study of T cells in Graves' hyperthyroidism and ophthalmopathy. This CDR3 comprises 13 residues. In germline, CDR1 is MGHDK, CDR2 SYGVNS. V was pared by 5 bases and J by 6 bases, with 13 bases between. Amplified TCR beta CDR3 regions came from RNA transcripts. TCR CDR3 underwent first-round RT-PCR with the HTBI primer set. Using its own MiXCR run on the multiplex PCR reads, TCRdb lists one record per CDR3 protein. The sample records hundreds of thousands of distinct CDR3 sequences, roughly 25% being singletons. The sample was blood. The receptor was derived from a woman aged 25 to 39 with Graves' ophthalmopathy. The V gene is TRBV25-1, the J gene TRBJ1-2; TRBD1 might be the D (6 bases). The CDR3 nucleotides read TGTGCCAGCAGTCCCACAGGGAGTGATGGCTACACCTTC. Protein product: CASSPTGSDGYTF.